This T cell receptor beta chain was identified during a study of blood T cell repertoires in COVID-19. Study information: The analysed material was cDNA or gDNA that came from T cells, B-cell-depleted T cells, or PBMCs.

Which cohort a participant joined came from the clinical history participants gave. Germline CDR1 and CDR2: MGHRA and YSYEKL. The V and J ends lost 0 bases and 0 bases, in that order; junction bases with no gene match: 5. The CDR3 is made up of 16 amino acids. Generated by immunoSEQ multiplex PCR, the TCRdb table keeps only in-frame clones and is missing some. There are 150,000 to 200,000 clones in the sample; around 82% occur only once, and about a sixth lies in the top ten. The sample comprised PBMCs or T cells enriched from blood (not recorded which). This receptor was identified in a man between 60 and 70 years old who had recovered from COVID-19. This chain uses TRBV4-1 with TRBJ2-7, with TRBD2 matching over 7 bases. CDR3 protein: CASSQDGLAVSYEQYF. CDR3 in DNA: TGCGCCAGCAGCCAAGATGGCCTAGCGGTCTCCTACGAGCAGTACTTC.